This note documents a single T cell receptor (beta chain) sequence. This record comes from a study of shared clonotypes between healthy human individuals. Overall study: The study enrolled two women and a few men aged 18 to 49. Each donor's CD4 naive and CD4 memory cells filled three plates apiece, CD8 naive two, and CD8 memory one.

Germline V gene data show CDR1 as MDHEN and CDR2 as SYDVKM. The junction had 9 bases not matched to a gene; V was cut back by 8 bases and J by 6 bases. The CDR3 covers 14 residues. Original methodology: From ImmunoSEQ came sequences covering only the junction and carrying no quality scores, so filtering differed. Using immunoSEQ multiplex PCR, the repertoire was profiled, and TCRdb retains in-frame clones only, with some absent. V, J and clone size are taken as reported in that table, and D and trimming were inferred from the DNA itself. The sample lists 2 million to 2.5 million clones, 85% to 95% seen once, with about 0.39% in the top ten.

The chain combines TRBV28 with TRBJ1-5; 8 bases map to TRBD1. This TCR came from a young man in good health. Some clones in this sample may be carry-over from other donors' samples. Input material: naive CD4+ T cells from PBMCs. The subset denotes: CD45RA+ positively selected. The CDR3 protein is CASHLQGGSQPQHF. CDR3 sequence (DNA): TGTGCCAGCCATTTACAGGGGGGTAGTCAGCCCCAGCATTTT.